This T cell receptor (beta chain) was identified in a study of cytomegalovirus exposure and HLA in healthy donors. The sample holds a few counts of this clone. The PCR made use of 60 Vbeta and 13 Jbeta primers. Clones were sequenced by immunoSEQ multiplex PCR, and TCRdb holds only the in-frame ones, with some missing. The sample has 95,000 to 110,000 clones; roughly three quarters are singletons. The length of the CDR3 is 11 residues. Germline V gene data show CDR1 as MDHEN and CDR2 as SYDVKM. V lost 5 bases to trimming and J lost 5 bases, with 6 bases between them. The rearrangement joins TRBV28 to TRBJ2-5; D is uncertain. The sequence derives from a man aged 18 to 29 in good health and CMV-seronegative. Specimen: PBMCs. The DNA of the CDR3 is TGTGCCAGCAGTCTCTCCGAGACCCAGTACTTC. Translation: CASSLSETQYF. Full variable domain (missing parts from reference TRBV28 and TRBJ2-5): DVKVTQSSRYLVKRTGEKVFLECVQDMDHENMFWYRQDPGLGLRLIYFSYDVKMKEKGDIPEGYSVSREKKERFSLILESASTNQTSMYLCASSLSETQYFGPGTRLLVL.